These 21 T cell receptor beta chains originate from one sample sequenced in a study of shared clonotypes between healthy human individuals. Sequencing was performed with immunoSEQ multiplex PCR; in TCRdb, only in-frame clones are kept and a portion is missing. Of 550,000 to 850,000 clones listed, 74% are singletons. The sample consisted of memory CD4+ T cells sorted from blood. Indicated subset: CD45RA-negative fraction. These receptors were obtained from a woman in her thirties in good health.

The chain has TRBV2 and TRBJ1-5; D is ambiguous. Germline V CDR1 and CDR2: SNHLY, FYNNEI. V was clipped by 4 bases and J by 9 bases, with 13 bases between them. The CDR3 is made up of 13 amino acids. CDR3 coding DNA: TGTGCCAGCAGTGGGGAAAGTGTGGGGCCCCAGCATTTT. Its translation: CASSGESVGPQHF.

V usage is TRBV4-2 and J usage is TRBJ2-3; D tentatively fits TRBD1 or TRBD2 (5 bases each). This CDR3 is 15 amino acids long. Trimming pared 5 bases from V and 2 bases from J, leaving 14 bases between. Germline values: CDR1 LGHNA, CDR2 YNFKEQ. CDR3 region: CASSLDGGYTDTQYF. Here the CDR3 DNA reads TGTGCCAGCAGCTTGGATGGGGGATACACAGATACGCAGTATTTT.

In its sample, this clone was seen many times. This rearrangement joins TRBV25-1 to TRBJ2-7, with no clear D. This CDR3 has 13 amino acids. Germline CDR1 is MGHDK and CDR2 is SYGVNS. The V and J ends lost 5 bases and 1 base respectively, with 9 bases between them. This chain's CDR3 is CASSIAGSYEQYF. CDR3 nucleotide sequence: TGTGCCAGCAGTATAGCTGGGTCCTACGAGCAGTACTTC.

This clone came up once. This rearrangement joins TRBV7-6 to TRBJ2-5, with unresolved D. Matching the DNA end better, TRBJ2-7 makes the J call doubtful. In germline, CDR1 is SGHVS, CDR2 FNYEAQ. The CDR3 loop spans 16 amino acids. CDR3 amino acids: CASSLISGVSSYEQYF. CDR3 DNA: TGTGCCAGCAGCTTAATCTCGGGTGTCTCCTCCTACGAGCAGTACTTC.

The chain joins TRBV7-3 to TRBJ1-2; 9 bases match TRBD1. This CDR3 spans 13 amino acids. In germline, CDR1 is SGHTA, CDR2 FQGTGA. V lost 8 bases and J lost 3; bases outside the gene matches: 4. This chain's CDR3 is CASARTGDYGYTF. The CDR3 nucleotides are TGTGCCAGCGCACGGACAGGGGACTATGGCTACACCTTC.

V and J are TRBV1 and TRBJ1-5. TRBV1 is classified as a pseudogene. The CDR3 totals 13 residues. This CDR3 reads CTSTTRRDQPQHF. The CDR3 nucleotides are TGCACCAGCACCACTAGGCGGGATCAGCCCCAGCATTTT.

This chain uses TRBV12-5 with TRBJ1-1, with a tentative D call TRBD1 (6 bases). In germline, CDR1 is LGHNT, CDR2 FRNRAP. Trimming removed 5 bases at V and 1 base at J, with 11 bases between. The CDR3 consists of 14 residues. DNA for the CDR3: TGTGCTAGTGGTCCGTCAGGGGCGAACACTGAAGCTTTCTTT. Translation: CASGPSGANTEAFF.

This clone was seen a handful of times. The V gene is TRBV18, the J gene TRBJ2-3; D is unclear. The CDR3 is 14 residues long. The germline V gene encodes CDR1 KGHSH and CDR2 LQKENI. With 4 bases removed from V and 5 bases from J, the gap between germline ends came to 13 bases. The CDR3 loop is CASSQPQPQDTQYF. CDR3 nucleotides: TGTGCCAGCTCACAACCCCAACCACAAGATACGCAGTATTTT. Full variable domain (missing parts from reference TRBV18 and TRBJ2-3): NAGVMQNPRHLVRRRGQEARLRCSPMKGHSHVYWYRQLPEEGLKFMVYLQKENIIDESGMPKERFSAEFPKEGPSILRIQQVVRGDSAAYFCASSQPQPQDTQYFGPGTRLTVL.

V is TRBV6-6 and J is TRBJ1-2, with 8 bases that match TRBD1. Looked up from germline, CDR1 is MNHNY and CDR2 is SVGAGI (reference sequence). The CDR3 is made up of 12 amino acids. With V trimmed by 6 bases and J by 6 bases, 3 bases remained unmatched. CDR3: CASRTGEDGYTF. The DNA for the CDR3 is TGTGCCAGCAGGACAGGGGAAGATGGCTACACCTTC.

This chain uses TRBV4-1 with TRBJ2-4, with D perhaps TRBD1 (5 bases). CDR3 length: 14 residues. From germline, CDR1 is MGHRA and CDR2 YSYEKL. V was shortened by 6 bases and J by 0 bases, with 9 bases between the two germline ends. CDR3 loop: CASSKDIAKNIQYF. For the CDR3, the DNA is TGCGCCAGCAGTAAGGACATAGCCAAAAACATTCAGTACTTC.

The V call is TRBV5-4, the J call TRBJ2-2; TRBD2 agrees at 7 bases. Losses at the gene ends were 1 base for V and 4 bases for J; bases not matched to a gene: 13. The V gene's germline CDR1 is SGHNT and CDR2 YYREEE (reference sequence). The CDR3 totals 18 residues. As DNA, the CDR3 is TGTGCCAGCAGCTTGAAGGAGGGAGGGCCGCGGGGCACCGGGGAGCTGTTTTTT. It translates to CASSLKEGGPRGTGELFF.

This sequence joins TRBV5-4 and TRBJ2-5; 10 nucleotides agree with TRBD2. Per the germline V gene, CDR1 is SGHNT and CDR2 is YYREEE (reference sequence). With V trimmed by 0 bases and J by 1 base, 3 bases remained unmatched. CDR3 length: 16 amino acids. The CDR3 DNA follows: TGTGCCAGCAGCTTGGGGACTAGCGGAGGCCAAGAGACCCAGTACTTC. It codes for CASSLGTSGGQETQYF.

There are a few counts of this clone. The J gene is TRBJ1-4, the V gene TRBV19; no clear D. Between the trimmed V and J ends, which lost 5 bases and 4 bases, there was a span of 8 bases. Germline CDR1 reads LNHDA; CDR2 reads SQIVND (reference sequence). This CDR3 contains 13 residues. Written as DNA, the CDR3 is TGTGCCAGTAGTCCACCCCGTAATGAAAAACTGTTTTTT. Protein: CASSPPRNEKLFF. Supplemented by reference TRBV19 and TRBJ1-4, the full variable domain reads DGGITQSPKYLFRKEGQNVTLSCEQNLNHDAMYWYRQDPGQGLRLIYYSQIVNDFQKGDIAEGYSVSREKKESFPLTVTSAQKNPTAFYLCASSPPRNEKLFFGSGTQLSVL.

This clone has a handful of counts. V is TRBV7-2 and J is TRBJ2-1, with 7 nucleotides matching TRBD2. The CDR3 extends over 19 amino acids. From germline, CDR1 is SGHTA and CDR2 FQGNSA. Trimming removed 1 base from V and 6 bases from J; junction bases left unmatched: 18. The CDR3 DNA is TGTGCCAGCAGCTTAGATTCAATTTGGTCGGCGGGAGTACCCAATGAGCAGTTCTTC. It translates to CASSLDSIWSAGVPNEQFF. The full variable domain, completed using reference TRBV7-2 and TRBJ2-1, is GAGVSQSPSNKVTEKGKDVELRCDPISGHTALYWYRQSLGQGLEFLIYFQGNSAPDKSGLPSDRFSAERTGGSVSTLTIQRTQQEDSAVYLCASSLDSIWSAGVPNEQFFGPGTRLTVL.

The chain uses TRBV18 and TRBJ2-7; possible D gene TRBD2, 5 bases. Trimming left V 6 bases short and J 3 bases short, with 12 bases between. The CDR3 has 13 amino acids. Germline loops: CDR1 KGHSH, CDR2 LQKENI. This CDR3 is CASSVGIDYEQYF. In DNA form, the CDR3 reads TGTGCCAGCTCCGTCGGGATTGACTACGAGCAGTACTTC.

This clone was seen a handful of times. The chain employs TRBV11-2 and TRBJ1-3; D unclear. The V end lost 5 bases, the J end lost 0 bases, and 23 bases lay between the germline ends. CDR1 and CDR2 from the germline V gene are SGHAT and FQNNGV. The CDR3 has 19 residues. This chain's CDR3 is CASSARIGNPADSGNTIYF. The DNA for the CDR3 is TGTGCCAGCAGCGCACGCATCGGAAACCCAGCAGACTCTGGAAACACCATATATTTT.

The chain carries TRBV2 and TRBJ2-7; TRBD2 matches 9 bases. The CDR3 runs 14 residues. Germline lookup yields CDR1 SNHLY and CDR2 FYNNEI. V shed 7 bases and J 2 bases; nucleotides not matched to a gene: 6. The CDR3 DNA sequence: TGTGCCAGCACAAGACTAGCGGTAACCTACGAGCAGTACTTC. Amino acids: CASTRLAVTYEQYF.

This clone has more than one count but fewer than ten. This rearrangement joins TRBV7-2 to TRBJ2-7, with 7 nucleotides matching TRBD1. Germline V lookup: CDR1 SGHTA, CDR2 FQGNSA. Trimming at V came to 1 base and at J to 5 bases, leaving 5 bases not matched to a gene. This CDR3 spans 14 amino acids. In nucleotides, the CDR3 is TGTGCCAGCAGCTTAGGGGTAGGGGGCCACGAGCAGTACTTC. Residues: CASSLGVGGHEQYF.

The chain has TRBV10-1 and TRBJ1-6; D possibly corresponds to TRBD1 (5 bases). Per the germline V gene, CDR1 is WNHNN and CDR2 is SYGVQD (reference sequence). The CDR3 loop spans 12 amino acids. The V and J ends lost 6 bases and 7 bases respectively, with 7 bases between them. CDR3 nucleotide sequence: TGCGCCAGCAGCCGACAGAATTCACCCCTCCACTTT. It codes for CASSRQNSPLHF.

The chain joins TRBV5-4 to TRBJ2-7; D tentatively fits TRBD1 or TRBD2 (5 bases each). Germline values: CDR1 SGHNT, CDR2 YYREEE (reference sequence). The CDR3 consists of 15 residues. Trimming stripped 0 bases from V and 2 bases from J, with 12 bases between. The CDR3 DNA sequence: TGTGCCAGCAGCTTGGGCCTCCGAGGGGCCTACGAGCAGTACTTC. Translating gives CASSLGLRGAYEQYF.

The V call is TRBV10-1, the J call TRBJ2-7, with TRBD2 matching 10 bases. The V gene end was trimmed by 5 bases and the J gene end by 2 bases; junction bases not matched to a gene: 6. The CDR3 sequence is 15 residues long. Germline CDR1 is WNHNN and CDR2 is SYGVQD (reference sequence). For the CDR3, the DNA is TGCGCCAGCAGTACTTCTAGCGGGAGTACCTACGAGCAGTACTTC. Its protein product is CASSTSSGSTYEQYF.